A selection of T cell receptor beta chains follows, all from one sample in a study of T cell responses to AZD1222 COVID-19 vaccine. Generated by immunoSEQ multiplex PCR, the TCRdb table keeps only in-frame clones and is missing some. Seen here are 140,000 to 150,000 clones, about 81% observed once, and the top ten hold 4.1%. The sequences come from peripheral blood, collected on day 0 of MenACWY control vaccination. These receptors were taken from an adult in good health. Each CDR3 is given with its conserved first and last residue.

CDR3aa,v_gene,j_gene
CASSYSGQGATGELFF,TRBV6-5,TRBJ2-2
CASGTDGGTLEAFF,TRBV12-5,TRBJ1-1
CASSQFLSRRVSYEQYF,TRBV23-1,TRBJ2-7
CSALPGTSNTEAFF,TRBV29-1,TRBJ1-1
CASSQDGEGTDTQYF,TRBV4-1,TRBJ2-3
CASSATNSGNYGYTF,TRBV2,TRBJ1-2
CASSVASGTGNTEAFF,TRBV9,TRBJ1-1
CASSIIWAGNQPQHF,TRBV19,TRBJ1-5
CSANVGYGYTF,TRBV20-1,TRBJ1-2
CASSLGTGMNTGELFF,TRBV7-9,TRBJ2-2
CASSPTGVDSGNTIYF,TRBV18,TRBJ1-3